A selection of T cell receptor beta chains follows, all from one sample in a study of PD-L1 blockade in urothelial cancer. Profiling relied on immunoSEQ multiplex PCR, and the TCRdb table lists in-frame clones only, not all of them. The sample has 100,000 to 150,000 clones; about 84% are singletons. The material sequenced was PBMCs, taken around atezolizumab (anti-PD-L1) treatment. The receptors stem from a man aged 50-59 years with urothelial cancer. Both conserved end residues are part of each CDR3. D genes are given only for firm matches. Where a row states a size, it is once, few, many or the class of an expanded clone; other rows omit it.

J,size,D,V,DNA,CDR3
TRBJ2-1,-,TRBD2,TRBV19,TGTGCCAGTAGACCGGGACTAGCGGAAAACAATGAGCAGTTCTTC,CASRPGLAENNEQFF
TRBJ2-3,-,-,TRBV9,TGTGCCAGCAGCGTAGCCCCCCGGGGCACAGATACGCAGTATTTT,CASSVAPRGTDTQYF
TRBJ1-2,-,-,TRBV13,TGTGCCAGCAGCTTATGGTTGCGGGGCCATGGCTACACCTTC,CASSLWLRGHGYTF
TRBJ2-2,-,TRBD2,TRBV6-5,TGTGCCAGCAGTTACGTCCCTAGCGGGAGATCCGGGGAGCTGTTTTTT,CASSYVPSGRSGELFF
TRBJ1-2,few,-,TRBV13,TGTGCCAGCAGCTCCGTCCGGGGAAACTATGGCTACACCTTC,CASSSVRGNYGYTF
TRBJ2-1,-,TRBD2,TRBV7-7,TGTGCTAGCAGGAAAGTACGGGAGGGTCTCTCCTACAATGAGCAGTTCTTC,CASRKVREGLSYNEQFF
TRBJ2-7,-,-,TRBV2,TGTGCCAGCAGTCACCCCACAGGGTACGAGCAGTACTTC,CASSHPTGYEQYF
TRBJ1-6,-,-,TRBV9,TGTGCCAGCAGCGTAGCTACAGGGTATAATTCACCCCTCCACTTT,CASSVATGYNSPLHF
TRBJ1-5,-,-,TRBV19,TGTGCCAGTAGTTCTTACAGTGATCAGCCCCAGCATTTT,CASSSYSDQPQHF
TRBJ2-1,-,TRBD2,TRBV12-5,TGTGCTAGTGGTCCTCATTTTAGCGGGAGCTCCTACAATGAGCAGTTCTTC,CASGPHFSGSSYNEQFF
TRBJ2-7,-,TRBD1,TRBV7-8,TGTGCCAGCAGCTCCCAAGGACAGGGCGAGCAGTACTTC,CASSSQGQGEQYF
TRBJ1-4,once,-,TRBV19,TGTGCCAGTAGCACAGGGCAGGGTGTCGGAAAACTGTTTTTT,CASSTGQGVGKLFF
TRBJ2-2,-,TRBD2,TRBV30,TGTGCCTGGAGACTCCGGGCGGCGGGAGGGGGGACCGGGGAGCTGTTTTTT,CAWRLRAAGGGTGELFF
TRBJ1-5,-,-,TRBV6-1,TGTGCCAGCAGCCAAATCCACCAGGGTGATCAGCCCCAGCATTTT,CASSQIHQGDQPQHF
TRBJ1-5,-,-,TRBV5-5,TGTGCCAGCAGCTTGGAAGGGAGAGCGAATCAGCCCCAGCATTTT,CASSLEGRANQPQHF
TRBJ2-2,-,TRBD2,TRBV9,TGTGCCAGCAGCGTAGAACTAGCGGTTAACGGGGAGCTGTTTTTT,CASSVELAVNGELFF
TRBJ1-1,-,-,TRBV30,TGTGCCTGGGGTAGGAGGATGAACACTGAAGCTTTCTTT,CAWGRRMNTEAFF
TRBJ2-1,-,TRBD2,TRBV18,TGTGCCAGCTCACCGCAAGCGGGAGGGTCCGATGAGCAGTTCTTC,CASSPQAGGSDEQFF
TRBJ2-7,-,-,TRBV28,TGTGCCAGCAGTCCCCTCTACGAGCAGTACTTC,CASSPLYEQYF
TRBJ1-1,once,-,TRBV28,TGTGCCAGCAGTTCTGAGGGGTGGGGGGTGAGAAACACTGAAGCTTTCTTT,CASSSEGWGVRNTEAFF
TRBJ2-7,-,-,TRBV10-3,TGTGCCATCAGTGAGTTCCGACAGACCGAGCAGTACTTC,CAISEFRQTEQYF
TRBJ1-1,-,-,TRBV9,TGTGCCAGCAGCGTAGAGGGGCCAACTTCGAACACTGAAGCTTTCTTT,CASSVEGPTSNTEAFF
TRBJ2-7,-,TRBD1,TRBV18,TGTGCCAGCTCACCATATCGGGACAGGGGAATCTACGAGCAGTACTTC,CASSPYRDRGIYEQYF
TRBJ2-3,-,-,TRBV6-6,TGTGCCAGCAGTTCAGGACATCCTAGCACAGATACGCAGTATTTT,CASSSGHPSTDTQYF
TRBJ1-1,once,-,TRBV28,TGTGCCAGCAGCCGCAAAGTAGGGGCGAACACTGAAGCTTTCTTT,CASSRKVGANTEAFF
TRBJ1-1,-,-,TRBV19,TGTGCCAGTGGTGACGGGGACACTGAAGCTTTCTTT,CASGDGDTEAFF
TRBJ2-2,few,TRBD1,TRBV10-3,TGTGCCATCAGTACAACCCAAAGACAGGGGGACACCGGGGAGCTGTTTTTT,CAISTTQRQGDTGELFF
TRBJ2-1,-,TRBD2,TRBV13,TGTGCCAGCAGCGCCACCGGGACTAGCGTTTCCTACAATGAGCAGTTCTTC,CASSATGTSVSYNEQFF
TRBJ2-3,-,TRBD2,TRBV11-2,TGTGCCAGCAGCCTATACCGGAGCGGGAGGGCCACAGATACGCAGTATTTT,CASSLYRSGRATDTQYF
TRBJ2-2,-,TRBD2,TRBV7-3,TGTGCCAGCAGCTTGGCGGGAGGGCCCACCGGGGAGCTGTTTTTT,CASSLAGGPTGELFF
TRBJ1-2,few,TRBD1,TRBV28,TGTGCCAGCAGTTTTGGACAGGGGGATGGCTACACCTTC,CASSFGQGDGYTF
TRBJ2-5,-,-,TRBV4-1,TGCGCCAGCAGCCAAGATGGGCGGCGGACTAAAGCGAGTTACCAAGAGACCCAGTACTTC,CASSQDGRRTKASYQETQYF
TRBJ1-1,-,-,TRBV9,TGTGCCAGCAGCGTAGATGAGGAAGGAGTCACTGAAGCTTTCTTT,CASSVDEEGVTEAFF
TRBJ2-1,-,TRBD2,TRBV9,TGTGCCAGCAGCGCCGGACTAGCGGGATCTTTCCATGAGCAGTTCTTC,CASSAGLAGSFHEQFF
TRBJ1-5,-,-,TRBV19,TGTGCCAGTAGTATAGGGGGGCAGGGGATTAGCAATCAGCCCCAGCATTTT,CASSIGGQGISNQPQHF
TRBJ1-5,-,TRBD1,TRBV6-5,TGTGCCAGCAGACCGGACAGGGAGTCCGTAACCCAGCATTTT,CASRPDRESVTQHF
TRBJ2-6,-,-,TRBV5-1,TGCGCCAGCAGCTTGGTGGACCAGGGCCTCTCTGGGGCCAACGTCCTGACTTTC,CASSLVDQGLSGANVLTF
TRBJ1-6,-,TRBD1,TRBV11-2,TGTGCCAGCAGCTTGGACAGGGTGAATTCACCCCTCCACTTT,CASSLDRVNSPLHF